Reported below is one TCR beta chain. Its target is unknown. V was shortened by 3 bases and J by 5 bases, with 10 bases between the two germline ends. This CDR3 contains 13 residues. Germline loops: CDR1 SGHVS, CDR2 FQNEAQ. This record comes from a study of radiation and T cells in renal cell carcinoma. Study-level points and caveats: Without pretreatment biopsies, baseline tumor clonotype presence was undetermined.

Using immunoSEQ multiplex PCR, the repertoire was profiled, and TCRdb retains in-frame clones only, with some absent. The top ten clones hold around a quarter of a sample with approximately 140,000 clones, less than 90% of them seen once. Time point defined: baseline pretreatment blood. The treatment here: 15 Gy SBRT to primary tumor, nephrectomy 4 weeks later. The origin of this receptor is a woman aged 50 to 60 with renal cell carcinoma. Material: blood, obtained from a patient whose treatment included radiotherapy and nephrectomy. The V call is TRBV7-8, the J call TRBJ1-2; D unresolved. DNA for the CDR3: TGTGCCAGCAGCTTCACCGAAGGTTATGGCTACACCTTC. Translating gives CASSFTEGYGYTF.